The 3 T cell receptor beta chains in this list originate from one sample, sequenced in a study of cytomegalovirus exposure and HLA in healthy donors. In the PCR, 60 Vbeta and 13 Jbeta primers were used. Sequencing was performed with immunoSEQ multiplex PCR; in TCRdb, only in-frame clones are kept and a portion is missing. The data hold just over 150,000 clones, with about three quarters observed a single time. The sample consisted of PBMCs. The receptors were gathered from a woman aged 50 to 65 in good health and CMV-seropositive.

CDR3 region: CASSPSTGWGGLFF. DNA of the CDR3: TGTGCCAGCAGCCCGTCGACAGGTTGGGGGGGTCTGTTTTTT. The V gene is TRBV7-2, the J gene TRBJ1-4; D is perhaps TRBD1 (6 bases). This CDR3 contains 14 residues. The germline gives CDR1 SGHTA, CDR2 FQGNSA. V lost 5 bases, J lost 14 bases, and 21 bases lay in between.

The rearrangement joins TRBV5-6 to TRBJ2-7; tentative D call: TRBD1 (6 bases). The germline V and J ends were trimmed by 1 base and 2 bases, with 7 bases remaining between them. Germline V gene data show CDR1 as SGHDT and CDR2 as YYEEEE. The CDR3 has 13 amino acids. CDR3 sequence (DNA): TGTGCCAGCAGCTTGAACAGGGCCTACGAGCAGTACTTC. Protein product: CASSLNRAYEQYF.

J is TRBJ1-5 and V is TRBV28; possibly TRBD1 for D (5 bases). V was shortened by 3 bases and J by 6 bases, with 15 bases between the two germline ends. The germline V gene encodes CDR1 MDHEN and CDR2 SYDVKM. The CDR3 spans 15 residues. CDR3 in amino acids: CASSFRGGAGQPQHF. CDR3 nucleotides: TGTGCCAGCAGTTTTAGGGGCGGAGCAGGTCAGCCCCAGCATTTT.